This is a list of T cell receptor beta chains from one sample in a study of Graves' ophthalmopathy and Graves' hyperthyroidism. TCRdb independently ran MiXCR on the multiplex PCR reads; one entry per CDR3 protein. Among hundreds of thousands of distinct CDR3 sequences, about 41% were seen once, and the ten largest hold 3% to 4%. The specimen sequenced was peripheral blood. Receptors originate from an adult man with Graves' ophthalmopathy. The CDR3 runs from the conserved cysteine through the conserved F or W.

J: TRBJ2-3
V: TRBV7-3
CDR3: CASSSHGADTQYF

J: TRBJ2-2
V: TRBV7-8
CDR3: CASSLGGTGYYGELFF

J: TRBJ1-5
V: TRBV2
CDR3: CASSDTSPDQPQHF

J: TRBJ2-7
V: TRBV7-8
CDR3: CASSWTSGGYEQYF

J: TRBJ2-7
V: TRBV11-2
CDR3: CASSTGLTYEQYF

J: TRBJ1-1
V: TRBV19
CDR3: CATFFRDSHFF

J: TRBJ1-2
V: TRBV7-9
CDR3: CASSPGQGGYTF

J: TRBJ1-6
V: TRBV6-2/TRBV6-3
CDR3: CASTEAGRNNSPLHF

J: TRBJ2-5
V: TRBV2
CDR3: CASSASGTSAQETQYF

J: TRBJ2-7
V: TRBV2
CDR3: CASSSLDRDGFEQYF

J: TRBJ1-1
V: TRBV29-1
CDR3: CSQDEGPGTEAFF

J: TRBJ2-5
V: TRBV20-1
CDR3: CSRTEETQYF

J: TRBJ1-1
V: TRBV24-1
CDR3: CATTGQNTEAFF

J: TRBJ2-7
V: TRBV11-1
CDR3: CASSPSPGHGEQYF

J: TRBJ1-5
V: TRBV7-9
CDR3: CASSEQAETQHF

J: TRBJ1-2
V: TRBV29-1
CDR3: CSFGTSFGGYTF

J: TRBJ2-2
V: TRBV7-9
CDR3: CASSQFLGAGRAPNTGELFF

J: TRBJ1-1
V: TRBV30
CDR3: CAWSLQGATEAFF

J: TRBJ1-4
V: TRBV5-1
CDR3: CASSPGASTGGEEKLFF

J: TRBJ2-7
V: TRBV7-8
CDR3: CASSTAGTSGYEQYF

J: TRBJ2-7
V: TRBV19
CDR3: CASSPGLETYEQYF

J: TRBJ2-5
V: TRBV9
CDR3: CASSFAGQQETQHF

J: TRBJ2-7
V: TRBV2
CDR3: CASSEAAGTYEQYF

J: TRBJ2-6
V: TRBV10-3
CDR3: CAISVGGDNVLTF

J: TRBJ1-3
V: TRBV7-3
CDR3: CASSFSRGNTIYF

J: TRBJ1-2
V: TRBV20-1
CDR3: CSARDLFVSGLDGYTF

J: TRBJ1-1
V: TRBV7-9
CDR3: CASSDPPGGRAFF

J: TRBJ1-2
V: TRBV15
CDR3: CATSSQDRGRLNYGYTF

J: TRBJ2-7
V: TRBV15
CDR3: CATSSTGQGYEQYF

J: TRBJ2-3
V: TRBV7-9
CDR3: CASSFTGLATQYF

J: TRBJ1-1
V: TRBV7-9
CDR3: CASSWGYGEAFF

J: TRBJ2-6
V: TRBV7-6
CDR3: CASSPVGTGANVLTF

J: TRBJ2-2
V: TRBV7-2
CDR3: CASSSRTVTGELFF

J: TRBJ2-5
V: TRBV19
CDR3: CASRRTSGGETQYF

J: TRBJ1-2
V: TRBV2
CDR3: CASSQGTNYGYTF

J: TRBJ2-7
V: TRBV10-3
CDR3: CASERDRDNYEQYF

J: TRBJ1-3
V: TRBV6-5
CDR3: CASSYGTTRNTIYF

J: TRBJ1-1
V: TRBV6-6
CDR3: CASSYRAGEAFF

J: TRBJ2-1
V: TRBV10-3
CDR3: CAISARGNEQFF

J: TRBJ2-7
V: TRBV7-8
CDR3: CASSPRTGSIYEQYF

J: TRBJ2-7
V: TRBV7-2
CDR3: CASSFLNEQYF

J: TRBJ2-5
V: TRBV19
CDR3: CASMGGVRGSGRLNETQYF

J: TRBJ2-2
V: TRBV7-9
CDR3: CASRDGQGAGELFF

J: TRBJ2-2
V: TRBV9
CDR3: CASSRAIGELFF

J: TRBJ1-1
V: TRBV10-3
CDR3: CAISAQGLPLRTEAFF

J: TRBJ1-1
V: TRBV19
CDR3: CASSPQERERGPNTEAFF

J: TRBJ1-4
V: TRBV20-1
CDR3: CSAYTGGEQGEKLFF

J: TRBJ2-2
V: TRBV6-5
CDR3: CASSYSFWRELFF

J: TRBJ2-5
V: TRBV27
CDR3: CASSGRGGLLETQYF

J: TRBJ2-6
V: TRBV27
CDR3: CASTAGVGANVLTF

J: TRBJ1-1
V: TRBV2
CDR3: CASSEGTSTEAFF

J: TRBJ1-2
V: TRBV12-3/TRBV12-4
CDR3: CASSFLQGRNYGYTF

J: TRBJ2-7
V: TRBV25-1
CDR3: CASSSQGGTYEQYF

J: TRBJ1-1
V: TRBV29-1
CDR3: CSASSHSMNTEAFF

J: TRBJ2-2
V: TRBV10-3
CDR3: CAISEASGGDGELFF